These 17 T cell receptor beta chains were all obtained from the same sample, sequenced in a study of CD4 and CD8 cells across lung adenocarcinoma regions. TCRdb independently ran MiXCR on the PCR reads; one entry per CDR3 protein. Seen here are about 12,000 distinct CDR3 sequences, over 45% observed once, and the top ten hold just under 30%. Sequencing was carried out using CD8+ T cells from the margin of a lung tumor. The receptors shown here come from a male donor with lung adenocarcinoma. The CD4 and CD8 labels of this study may be unreliable.

For the CDR3, the DNA is TGTGCCAGCACCCGCGGGGAGACTAATGGCTACACCTTC. Encoded protein: CASTRGETNGYTF. This chain joins TRBV12-3 or TRBV12-4 and TRBJ1-2; D is uncertain. With 7 bases removed from V and 6 bases from J, the gap between germline ends came to 15 bases. The CDR3 extends over 13 amino acids.

This clonotype was observed at least ten times. The rearrangement joins TRBV27 to TRBJ2-5; 9 nucleotides line up with TRBD2. The CDR3 extends over 16 amino acids. Germline V gene sequence: CDR1 MNHEY, CDR2 SMNVEV (reference sequence). V dropped 1 base and J dropped 1; count of bases not matched to a gene: 4. The CDR3 DNA follows: TGTGCCAGCAGTTTATGGGGCGGGAGGGCCCAAGAGACCCAGTACTTC. It yields the protein CASSLWGGRAQETQYF.

J is TRBJ2-1 and V is TRBV27; D possibly uses TRBD1 or TRBD2 (5 bases each). Trimming stripped 1 base from V and 8 bases from J, with 24 bases between. Germline V gene sequence: CDR1 MNHEY, CDR2 SMNVEV (reference sequence). The CDR3 has 18 amino acids. The CDR3 here is CASSLWPGLIRDVDEQFF. DNA of the CDR3: TGTGCCAGCAGTTTATGGCCCGGATTAATCCGGGACGTCGATGAGCAGTTCTTC.

This clonotype appeared many times. V and J are TRBV12-3 or TRBV12-4 and TRBJ2-4; tentatively, D is TRBD1 (6 bases). This CDR3 is 13 amino acids long. The V gene lost 3 bases and the J gene lost 8 bases, with 11 bases spanning the gap. DNA for the CDR3: TGTGCCAGCAGTTTTGGCAGGGGAGACATTCAGTACTTC. Encoded protein: CASSFGRGDIQYF.

The table lists this clonotype with many counts. V is TRBV6-1 and J is TRBJ2-1; D is ambiguous. Trimming took off 1 base at V and 9 bases at J, with 13 bases between the two ends. The length of the CDR3 is 14 residues. Germline CDR1 is MNHNS and CDR2 is SASEGT. The CDR3 protein is CASSEGSLAGEQFF. DNA for the CDR3: TGTGCCAGCAGTGAAGGCAGCTTAGCAGGTGAGCAGTTCTTC.

The chain carries TRBV7-6 and TRBJ2-5; D not certain. The last part of the DNA fits TRBJ2-7 better; the J call may be wrong. The germline gives CDR1 SGHVS, CDR2 FNYEAQ. The CDR3 is made up of 13 amino acids. The CDR3 is CASSTKPNYEQYF. In DNA, the CDR3 is TGTGCCAGCAGCACAAAACCAAACTACGAGCAGTACTTC.

With regard to this clonotype: A read error may produce the germline difference seen at one junction end. V and J are TRBV27 and TRBJ2-3, with 7 bases matching TRBD1. Germline V gene data show CDR1 as MNHEY and CDR2 as SMNVEV (reference sequence). This CDR3 has 15 residues. The CDR3 sequence is CARGSGGGGPDTQYF. Here the CDR3 DNA reads TGTGCCAGGGGTTCAGGGGGTGGTGGCCCAGATACGCAGTATTTC.

The chain employs TRBV6-5 and TRBJ1-4, with 9 bases identical to TRBD1. CDR3 length equals 15 residues. Looked up from germline, CDR1 is MNHEY and CDR2 is SVGAGI. The V segment lost 4 bases and the J segment 8 bases; nucleotides outside the gene matches: 8. CDR3 DNA sequence: TGTGCCAGCAGTTTTACAGGGGGCACGAAGGAAAAACTGTTTTTT. This gives the protein CASSFTGGTKEKLFF.

This clonotype was found many times. The chain has TRBV6-2 or TRBV6-3 and TRBJ2-1; D tentatively reads TRBD1 or TRBD2 (5 bases each). This CDR3 region has 15 residues. Germline V gene lookup returns CDR1 MNHEY and CDR2 SVGEGT. V lost 4 bases, J lost 10 bases, and 20 bases lay in between. The CDR3 nucleotides are TGTGCCAGCAGTTCCTGGGACGCCGCCCGGTACGAGCAGTTCTTC. Translating gives CASSSWDAARYEQFF.

Notes on this clonotype: A read error may account for a junction end that differs from germline. V usage is TRBV6-1 and J usage is TRBJ2-3, with 7 positions matching TRBD2. The CDR3 loop spans 16 amino acids. Germline V lookup: CDR1 MNHNS, CDR2 SASEGT. CDR3 region: CASRGVAGRAPETQYF. CDR3 DNA sequence: TGTGCCAGCAGGGGGGTAGCGGGCCGAGCCCCAGAGACCCAGTACTTT.

This clonotype was counted between two and nine times. This chain links TRBV7-2 with TRBJ2-1; 9 bases map to TRBD1. The germline V gene encodes CDR1 SGHTA and CDR2 FQGNSA. This CDR3 is built from 16 residues. Trimming at V came to 1 base and at J to 13 bases, leaving 14 bases not matched to a gene. The CDR3, as DNA: TGTGCCAGCAGCTTAGTGTGGGACAGGGCGGTAGAGACCCAGTTCTTC. This translates into CASSLVWDRAVETQFF.

The J gene is TRBJ1-1, the V gene TRBV29-1, with D tentatively TRBD1 (5 bases). CDR1 and CDR2 (germline): SQVTM, ANQGSEA. The V gene lost 6 bases and the J gene lost 2 bases, with 10 bases spanning the gap. This CDR3 spans 12 amino acids. CDR3 bases: TGCAGCGTCGGTCGGGGCAACACTGAAGCTTTCTTT. It yields the protein CSVGRGNTEAFF.

The rearrangement uses TRBV6-2 or TRBV6-3 and TRBJ2-4; 12 bases line up with TRBD1. The CDR3 spans 15 residues. Germline loops: CDR1 MNHEY, CDR2 SVGEGT. The junction had 3 bases not matched to a gene; V was cut back by 2 bases and J by 7 bases. The CDR3 spells CASSYPGTGGNIQYF. As DNA, the CDR3 is TGTGCCAGCAGTTACCCCGGGACAGGGGGCAACATTCAGTACTTC.

Details on this clonotype: At one end the junction does not follow the germline gene, possibly because of a read error. The chain carries TRBV27 and TRBJ2-3; TRBD2 is a possible D gene (8 bases). The CDR3 consists of 17 residues. Germline V gene sequence: CDR1 MNHEY, CDR2 SMNVEV (reference sequence). Here the CDR3 reads CASSAGLGGGGQDTQYF. Written as DNA, the CDR3 is TGTGCCAGCAGTGCGGGACTAGGGGGCGGGGGCCAAGATACGCAGTATTTC.

This clonotype is categorized as medium-sized (0.01 to 0.1%). The chain employs TRBV6-1 and TRBJ2-1; D may be TRBD2 (5 bases). The germline V gene has CDR1 MNHNS and CDR2 SASEGT. This CDR3 has 15 residues. V shed 6 bases and J shed 13 bases, with 25 bases lying between them. The CDR3 DNA reads as TGTGCCAGCAGGCCGGAGGCGATCACCAAAAACATTCAGTTCTTC. Translating it yields CASRPEAITKNIQFF.

The chain employs TRBV9 and TRBJ2-2; D is perhaps TRBD2 (6 bases). Per germline, CDR1 SGDLS and CDR2 YYNGEE. This CDR3 spans 16 amino acids. V lost 0 bases and J 5 bases, leaving 14 bases between the germline ends. CDR3 DNA: TGTGCCAGCAGCGTAGGGTGGGGGGTAGGAACCGGGGAGCTGTTTTTT. Amino acid sequence: CASSVGWGVGTGELFF.

This clonotype was counted only a few times. This sequence joins TRBV5-4 and TRBJ2-1, with D possibly TRBD1 on 6 matching bases. Germline V gives CDR1 SGHNT, CDR2 YYREEE (reference sequence). This CDR3 comprises 15 residues. V was trimmed by 0 bases and J by 7 bases, leaving 14 bases between them. As DNA, the CDR3 is TGTGCCAGCAGCTTGGGGGGGCAGGGTCGGAATGAGCAGTTCTTC. As protein: CASSLGGQGRNEQFF.